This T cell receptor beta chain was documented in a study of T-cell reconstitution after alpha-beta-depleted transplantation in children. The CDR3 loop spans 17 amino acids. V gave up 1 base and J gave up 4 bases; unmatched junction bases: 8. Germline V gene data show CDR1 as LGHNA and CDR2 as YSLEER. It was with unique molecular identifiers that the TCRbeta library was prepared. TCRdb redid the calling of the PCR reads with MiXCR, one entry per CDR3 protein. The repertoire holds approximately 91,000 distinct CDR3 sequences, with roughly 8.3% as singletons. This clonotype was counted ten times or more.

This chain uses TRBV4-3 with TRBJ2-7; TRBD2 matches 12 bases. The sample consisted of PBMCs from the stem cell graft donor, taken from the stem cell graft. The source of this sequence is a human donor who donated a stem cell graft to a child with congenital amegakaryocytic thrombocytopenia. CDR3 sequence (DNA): TGCGCCAGCAGCCAAGTGGGTCCCGGGACTAGCGGGTACGAGCAGTACTTC. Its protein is CASSQVGPGTSGYEQYF.